This T cell receptor (beta chain) is from a study of Ad26.COV2.S vaccination and SARS-CoV-2 variants. About the study: The vaccine Ad26.COV2.S was put into the muscle once, or twice with 56 days between. Regarding the study as a whole: Compared with placebo recipients, vaccine recipients had higher spike-specific TCR breadth. Post-vaccination spike-specific CD8+ and CD4+ T cell responses reportedly had substantial breadth.

For this clone: Antigen: not known.

Regarding treatment: 15 to 20 received Ad26.COV2.S at low or high dose, single or two shots; a few received placebo; per-sample allocation not given. Each sample was drawn 63 days after the first injection (of vaccine or placebo). TCRdb's copy holds only in-frame clones and misses some; the assay was immunoSEQ multiplex PCR. The data show around 320,000 clones, about nine tenths seen once. Trimming removed 0 bases from V and 6 bases from J; junction bases left unmatched: 7. In germline, CDR1 is SGHNT, CDR2 YYREEE (reference sequence). The CDR3 is 15 residues long. The TCR originated in a person aged 18-60 years who received the Ad26.COV2.S COVID-19 vaccine or a placebo. The sample here was peripheral blood, taken in a trial of Ad26.COV2.S vaccine versus placebo. This chain links TRBV5-4 with TRBJ2-3; 7 nucleotides match TRBD2. The CDR3 sequence: CASSLVQGGADTQYF. The CDR3 bases are TGTGCCAGCAGCTTGGTCCAGGGAGGGGCTGATACGCAGTATTTT.